The rows below give T cell receptor beta chains drawn from one sample of a study of radiotherapy plus CTLA-4 blockade in lung cancer. Some clones are missing from TCRdb's copy, which holds only in-frame ones; the method was immunoSEQ multiplex PCR. Counted here are about 44,000 clones, around 77% occurring once; the ten biggest clones make up about 2.7%. This specimen consisted of peripheral blood, obtained from a patient treated with radiotherapy plus ipilimumab. The source of these receptors is a human donor with non-small cell lung cancer whose response to radiotherapy plus ipilimumab could not be evaluated. The CDR3 runs from the conserved cysteine through the conserved F or W. D genes are given only for firm matches. Size is stated for part of the rows, as once, few or many counts, or as a class when the clone is expanded.

V gene,J gene,D gene,clone size,CDR3 protein,CDR3 DNA
TRBV5-4,TRBJ2-7,TRBD1,-,CASSLGQGAYEQYF,TGTGCCAGCAGCTTGGGACAGGGGGCATACGAGCAGTACTTC
TRBV5-6,TRBJ1-1,TRBD1,once,CASSWTGDTEAFF,TGTGCCAGCAGTTGGACAGGGGACACTGAAGCTTTCTTT
TRBV9,TRBJ2-1,-,-,CASCWRDLLNEQFF,TGTGCCAGCTGTTGGCGGGATCTTTTGAATGAGCAGTTCTTC
TRBV5-1,TRBJ1-2,TRBD1,-,CASSPTGAYGYTF,TGCGCCAGCAGCCCGACAGGGGCCTATGGCTACACCTTC
TRBV5-1,TRBJ2-4,-,-,CASSLLPSTKNIQYF,TGCGCCAGCAGCCTACTCCCCTCGACCAAAAACATTCAGTACTTC
TRBV4-2,TRBJ2-7,TRBD2,-,CASSQPSGVGFYEQYF,TGTGCCAGCAGCCAACCTAGCGGGGTGGGTTTCTACGAGCAGTACTTC
TRBV5-6,TRBJ1-1,-,-,CASSYPQKNTEAFF,TGTGCCAGCAGCTATCCTCAGAAGAACACTGAAGCTTTCTTT
TRBV28,TRBJ2-2,-,-,CASRLPGEPYTGELFF,TGTGCCAGCAGACTCCCGGGGGAACCCTACACCGGGGAGCTGTTTTTT
TRBV4-3,TRBJ2-7,TRBD1,-,CASSQVGTGASEQYF,TGCGCCAGCAGCCAAGTGGGGACAGGGGCTTCCGAGCAGTACTTC
TRBV2,TRBJ2-7,-,few,CATKQGYEQYF,TGTGCCACCAAACAGGGCTACGAGCAGTACTTC
TRBV6-4,TRBJ2-3,-,-,CASSDWATDTQYF,TGTGCCAGCAGTGACTGGGCAACAGATACGCAGTATTTT
TRBV5-5,TRBJ2-7,-,-,CASSLERGMNEQYF,TGTGCCAGCAGCTTGGAAAGGGGTATGAACGAGCAGTACTTC
TRBV7-9,TRBJ2-7,-,-,CASSHGTHPYEQYF,TGTGCCAGCAGCCACGGGACACACCCCTACGAGCAGTACTTC
TRBV7-9,TRBJ1-1,TRBD1,few,CASIDTRGRQGASTEAFF,TGTGCCAGCATAGACACCAGAGGAAGACAGGGGGCTAGCACTGAAGCTTTCTTT
TRBV2,TRBJ2-3,TRBD2,-,CASNFAGGRSTDTQYF,TGTGCCAGCAATTTTGCGGGAGGGCGGAGCACAGATACGCAGTATTTT
TRBV6-6,TRBJ1-2,-,-,CASSTGRNANYGYTF,TGTGCCAGCAGTACAGGACGGAACGCTAACTATGGCTACACCTTC
TRBV5-1,TRBJ2-1,-,-,CASSLVGGGQRREQFF,TGCGCCAGCAGCTTGGTTGGCGGGGGCCAACGTCGGGAGCAGTTCTTC
TRBV7-2,TRBJ2-7,TRBD1,few,CASSFSGGSYEQYF,TGTGCCAGCAGCTTCTCAGGGGGTTCCTACGAGCAGTACTTC
TRBV20-1,TRBJ2-7,-,-,CSAGGQYEQYF,TGCAGTGCTGGAGGACAGTACGAGCAGTACTTC
TRBV6-5,TRBJ1-6,-,once,CASTTGARHNSPLHF,TGTGCCAGCACCACTGGGGCCAGACATAATTCACCCCTCCACTTT
TRBV19,TRBJ2-2,-,once,CASSTAYRGELFF,TGTGCCAGTAGTACCGCCTATCGAGGGGAGCTGTTTTTT
TRBV25-1,TRBJ2-7,TRBD2,-,CASRSGGLAGPSSYEQYF,TGTGCCAGCAGATCAGGTGGTCTAGCGGGACCAAGCTCCTACGAGCAGTACTTC
TRBV7-9,TRBJ1-2,-,few,CASSRPNTGIGYTF,TGTGCCAGCAGCCGACCTAATACAGGGATCGGCTACACCTTC
TRBV6-5,TRBJ2-7,-,-,CASSYSGLLYEQYF,TGTGCCAGCAGTTACTCCGGACTCCTCTACGAGCAGTACTTC
TRBV11-2,TRBJ1-1,-,-,CASSLWGGGLNTEAFF,TGTGCCAGCAGCTTATGGGGGGGCGGTCTGAACACTGAAGCTTTCTTT
TRBV5-1,TRBJ1-1,TRBD1,few,CASSLMGQGDTEAFF,TGCGCCAGCAGCTTAATGGGACAGGGGGATACTGAAGCTTTCTTT
TRBV5-8,TRBJ1-3,TRBD1,few,CASSLWQGASGNTIYF,TGTGCCAGCAGCTTGTGGCAGGGGGCGTCTGGAAACACCATATATTTT